The rows below give T cell receptor beta chains drawn from one sample of a study of blood T cell repertoires in COVID-19. The repertoire was sequenced with immunoSEQ multiplex PCR; TCRdb's copy has only in-frame clones and lacks some. The sample lists about 240,000 clones, about 86% occurring once. Sequenced material: PBMCs or T cells enriched from blood (not recorded which). These TCRs come from a woman in her 40s with acute COVID-19. The CDR3 runs from the conserved cysteine through the conserved F or W. A D gene is named only where the DNA matches it firmly. Where a row states a size, it is once, few, many or the class of an expanded clone; other rows omit it.

TRBD2	TRBV27	NA	TRBJ2-3	TGTGCCAGCAGTTTATCTGGGAGGGCCGGCACAGATACGCAGTATTTT	CASSLSGRAGTDTQYF
NA	TRBV15	NA	TRBJ1-5	TGTGCCACCAGCAGATCGTTAAATCAGCCCCAGCATTTT	CATSRSLNQPQHF
TRBD2	TRBV19	few	TRBJ2-5	TGTGCCAGTAGTAACCCGGGAGGGGGAGAGACCCAGTACTTC	CASSNPGGGETQYF
NA	TRBV5-8	NA	TRBJ1-1	TGTGCCAGCAGTTACGGCACTGAAGCTTTCTTT	CASSYGTEAFF
NA	TRBV18	NA	TRBJ2-4	TGTGCCAGCTCACCACTCGGAGGGGGGGAGAGAAACATTCAGTACTTC	CASSPLGGGERNIQYF
TRBD2	TRBV6-5	NA	TRBJ2-5	TGTGCCAGCAGCCCAGCGGGAACACAAGAGACCCAGTACTTC	CASSPAGTQETQYF
NA	TRBV19	NA	TRBJ2-7	TGTGCCAGTAGTATATCCCCGGACGGAGGAATATACGAGCAGTACTTC	CASSISPDGGIYEQYF
NA	TRBV11-3	NA	TRBJ2-7	TGTGCCAGCAGCTTAAGCGGACAGAGCTACGAGCAGTACTTC	CASSLSGQSYEQYF
NA	TRBV3-1/TRBV3-2	NA	TRBJ1-2	TGTGCCAGCAGCCAAGGGGACGACAGGATCGCTAACTATGGCTACACCTTC	CASSQGDDRIANYGYTF
NA	TRBV19	NA	TRBJ2-7	TGTGCCAGTAGTATAGAGCGGGAAATCTCCTACGAGCAGTACTTC	CASSIEREISYEQYF
TRBD1	TRBV19	NA	TRBJ1-2	TGTGCCAGTAGCACCCAATCTCCCAGGGGGACCTTCTATGGCTACACCTTC	CASSTQSPRGTFYGYTF
NA	TRBV5-1	once	TRBJ2-1	TGCGCCAGCAGCCTTGACGGAGACCGAACGGATGAGCAGTTCTTC	CASSLDGDRTDEQFF
NA	TRBV19	NA	TRBJ2-3	TGTGCCAGTAGTATATCTCGAGATACGCAGTATTTT	CASSISRDTQYF
NA	TRBV28	NA	TRBJ1-5	TGTGCCAGCAGAACCTATAGCAATCAGCCCCAGCATTTT	CASRTYSNQPQHF
NA	TRBV30	NA	TRBJ1-5	TGTGCCTGGAGCCATCAGAGCGGCAATCAGCCCCAGCATTTT	CAWSHQSGNQPQHF
NA	TRBV5-4	NA	TRBJ2-2	TGTGCCACCTCCGGGACTTCGAACACCGGGGAGCTGTTTTTT	CATSGTSNTGELFF
TRBD2	TRBV9	once	TRBJ2-3	TGTGCCAGCAGCGTAACTAGCGGGAGGGATACGCAGTATTTT	CASSVTSGRDTQYF
NA	TRBV5-1	NA	TRBJ2-1	TGCGCCAGCAGCGGGAGTCACAATGAGCAGTTCTTC	CASSGSHNEQFF
TRBD2	TRBV7-8	NA	TRBJ2-7	TGTGCCAGCAGCTTGTCAAGCGGGAGCGATTACGAGCAGTACTTC	CASSLSSGSDYEQYF
NA	TRBV18	NA	TRBJ2-7	TGTGCCAGCTCACCAGACTCCAACAACCTCGAGCAGTACTTC	CASSPDSNNLEQYF
NA	TRBV30	once	TRBJ1-5	TGTGCCTGGAGTAAGTGGCAGGGGAAGTATAGCAATCAGCCCCAGCATTTT	CAWSKWQGKYSNQPQHF
TRBD2	TRBV11-1	NA	TRBJ2-7	TGTGCCAGCAGCTTAGCGTGGACTAGCATCGCCTACGAGCAGTACTTC	CASSLAWTSIAYEQYF
TRBD1	TRBV7-2	NA	TRBJ1-6	TGTGCCAGCAGCCCTAGGACAGGTCGACTTTCACCCCTCCACTTT	CASSPRTGRLSPLHF
NA	TRBV30	NA	TRBJ2-3	TGTGCCTGGAGTGAGACCGCGAGGAAAGATACGCAGTATTTT	CAWSETARKDTQYF
TRBD2	TRBV19	NA	TRBJ2-1	TGTGCCAGTAGTACTCTGGGACTAGCGGGAGTTGATGAGCAGTTCTTC	CASSTLGLAGVDEQFF
TRBD1	TRBV4-1	NA	TRBJ1-2	TGCGCCAGCAGCCACCCGGGACAGGGGGCGAACTATGGCTACACCTTC	CASSHPGQGANYGYTF
NA	TRBV11-2	NA	TRBJ2-5	TGTGCCAGCAGCTTATCGGGGTCGGTAGGGGGTTACCAAGAGACCCAGTACTTC	CASSLSGSVGGYQETQYF
NA	TRBV5-4	NA	TRBJ1-1	TGTGCCAGCAGCTTGCCGGGACATCAGAACACTGAAGCTTTCTTT	CASSLPGHQNTEAFF
NA	TRBV18	NA	TRBJ2-2	TGTGCCAGCTCCCCAACGACTAACACCGGGGAGCTGTTTTTT	CASSPTTNTGELFF
TRBD1	TRBV2	NA	TRBJ1-4	TGTGCCAGCAGTGCGACAGGGGTAACTAATGAAAAACTGTTTTTT	CASSATGVTNEKLFF
NA	TRBV7-8	NA	TRBJ2-5	TGTGCCAGCAGCGCATGGACAGAAGGTGGGACCCAGTACTTC	CASSAWTEGGTQYF
NA	TRBV24-1	NA	TRBJ1-2	TGTGCCACCAGTGACGGGGGGCGGAACTATGGCTACACCTTC	CATSDGGRNYGYTF
NA	TRBV4-2	NA	TRBJ2-5	TGTGCCAGCAGCCAAGCACAGGGCGGCCAAGAGACCCAGTACTTC	CASSQAQGGQETQYF
NA	TRBV9	NA	TRBJ2-3	TGTGCCAGCAGCGTAGCTGGTTCAAAACGGGGCACAGATACGCAGTATTTT	CASSVAGSKRGTDTQYF
TRBD1	TRBV14	once	TRBJ1-4	TGTGCCAGCAGCCAAGAACGCCGGACTGACAGGGGAGGTGAAAAACTGTTTTTT	CASSQERRTDRGGEKLFF
TRBD1	TRBV24-1	NA	TRBJ1-5	TGTGCCACCAGTGATCCCCGGACAGGGAACCATCAGCCCCAGCATTTT	CATSDPRTGNHQPQHF
TRBD2	TRBV25-1	NA	TRBJ2-5	TGTGCCAGCACGGGACTAGCGGGAATGGAGACCCAGTACTTC	CASTGLAGMETQYF
TRBD2	TRBV11-3	NA	TRBJ2-2	TGTGCCAGCACCGAAAGGTTACTAGCGGGAGCGAACACCGGGGAGCTGTTTTTT	CASTERLLAGANTGELFF
TRBD2	TRBV4-1	NA	TRBJ2-1	TGCGCCAGCAGCCTACTGGGGGGGGACAATGAGCAGTTCTTC	CASSLLGGDNEQFF
TRBD1	TRBV5-1	NA	TRBJ2-2	TGCGCCAGCAGCTCCAGGGGGTACACCGGGGAGCTGTTTTTT	CASSSRGYTGELFF
NA	TRBV5-8	NA	TRBJ2-1	TGTGCCAGCAGCTTGGAAGGTGGGCCCTACAATGAGCAGTTCTTC	CASSLEGGPYNEQFF
TRBD2	TRBV7-2	NA	TRBJ2-1	TGTGCCAGCAGCGGAGGTTGGCTAGCGGGAGGGATTAATGAGCAGTTCTTC	CASSGGWLAGGINEQFF
NA	TRBV24-1	NA	TRBJ1-2	TGTGCCACCAGTGAACCTAACAGTAATGGCTACACCTTC	CATSEPNSNGYTF
TRBD2	TRBV29-1	once	TRBJ2-3	TGCAGCGGGACCCTCGGACAAGCGGGAGAAAATACGCAGTATTTT	CSGTLGQAGENTQYF
NA	TRBV20-1	NA	TRBJ1-3	TGCAGTGCAAGTGGGGACAGAAACACCATATATTTT	CSASGDRNTIYF
NA	TRBV9	NA	TRBJ1-2	TGTGCCAGCAGCGTAGATGCGGAATATGGCTACACCTTC	CASSVDAEYGYTF
NA	TRBV30	NA	TRBJ1-2	TGTGCCTGGAGTGTACGTCCTACTTATGGCTACACCTTC	CAWSVRPTYGYTF
NA	TRBV15	NA	TRBJ2-1	TGTGCCACCAGCACAGGGTTCTACGGGCAGTTCTTC	CATSTGFYGQFF
NA	TRBV5-8	NA	TRBJ1-1	TGTGCCAGCAGCTTAAATGGCAGGACTGAAGCTTTCTTT	CASSLNGRTEAFF
NA	TRBV2	NA	TRBJ2-2	TGTGCCAGCACTCTGCGGGCGAACACCGGGGAGCTGTTTTTT	CASTLRANTGELFF
TRBD2	TRBV7-8	few	TRBJ2-3	TGTGCCAGCAGCCAAGTTAGCGGGCCTAACACAGATACGCAGTATTTT	CASSQVSGPNTDTQYF
TRBD2	TRBV7-9	NA	TRBJ2-3	TGTGCCAGCAGCTCGAGCGGGAGACCCACAGATACGCAGTATTTT	CASSSSGRPTDTQYF
NA	TRBV30	NA	TRBJ1-5	TGTGCCTGGAGAAGGGGCAGCGACTATCAGCCCCAGCATTTT	CAWRRGSDYQPQHF